This TCR beta chain emerged from a study of T cell responses to AZD1222 COVID-19 vaccine. Points from the study as a whole: There were mostly white British donors and more females than males, and clonal diversity was possibly underestimated.

Repertoires were generated with immunoSEQ multiplex PCR, while TCRdb's copy carries only in-frame clones and drops some. The sample has 110,000 or so clones; around 88% are singletons. Concerning this clone itself: Antigen: not known.

Germline V gene data show CDR1 as ENHRY and CDR2 as SYGVKD. With 7 bases clipped from V and 8 bases from J, the junction kept 9 bases outside the gene matches. The CDR3 extends over 14 amino acids. This clonotype was obtained from an adult who received the AZD1222 COVID-19 vaccine. The rearrangement links TRBV10-3 to TRBJ1-2, with 11 bases matching TRBD1. Sequenced here: peripheral blood, sampled 28 days after the second AZD1222 dose. CDR3 sequence (DNA): TGTGCCATCAAGGCTGGACAGGGGGCCGGGGGCTACACCTTC. Its translation: CAIKAGQGAGGYTF.